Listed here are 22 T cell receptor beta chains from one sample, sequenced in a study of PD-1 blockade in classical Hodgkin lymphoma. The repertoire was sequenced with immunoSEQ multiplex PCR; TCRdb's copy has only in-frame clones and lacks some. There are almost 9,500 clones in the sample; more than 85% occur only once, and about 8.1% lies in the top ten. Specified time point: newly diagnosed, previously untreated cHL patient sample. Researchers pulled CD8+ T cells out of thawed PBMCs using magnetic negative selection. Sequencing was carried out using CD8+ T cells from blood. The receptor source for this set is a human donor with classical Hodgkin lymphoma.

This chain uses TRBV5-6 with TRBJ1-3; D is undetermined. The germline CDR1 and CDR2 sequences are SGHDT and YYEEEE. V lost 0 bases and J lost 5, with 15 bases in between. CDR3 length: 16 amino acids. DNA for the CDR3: TGTGCCAGCAGCTTGGGGGCAGGAGGCACAAGAAACACCATATATTTT. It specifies CASSLGAGGTRNTIYF.

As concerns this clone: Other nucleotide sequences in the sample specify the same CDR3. The CDR3 sequence: CASSIRDSNQPQHF. The CDR3 DNA follows: TGTGCCAGTAGTATAAGGGACAGCAATCAGCCCCAGCATTTT. The chain combines TRBV19 with TRBJ1-5, with D maybe TRBD1 (5 bases). The CDR3 contains 14 residues. Trimming cost V 2 bases and J 1 base, with 6 bases left between them. Per the germline V gene, CDR1 is LNHDA and CDR2 is SQIVND (reference sequence).

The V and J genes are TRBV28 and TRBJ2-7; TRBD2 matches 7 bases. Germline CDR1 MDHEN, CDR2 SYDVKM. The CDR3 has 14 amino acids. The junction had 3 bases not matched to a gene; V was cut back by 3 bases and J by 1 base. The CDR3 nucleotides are TGTGCCAGCAGTTTTGGGGGGGAATCCTACGAGCAGTACTTC. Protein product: CASSFGGESYEQYF.

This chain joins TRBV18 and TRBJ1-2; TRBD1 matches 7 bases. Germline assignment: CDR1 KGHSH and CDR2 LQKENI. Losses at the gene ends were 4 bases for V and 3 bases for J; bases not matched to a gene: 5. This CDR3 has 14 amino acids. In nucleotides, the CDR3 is TGTGCCAGCTCACTTACAGGGGTCGACTATGGCTACACCTTC. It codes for CASSLTGVDYGYTF.

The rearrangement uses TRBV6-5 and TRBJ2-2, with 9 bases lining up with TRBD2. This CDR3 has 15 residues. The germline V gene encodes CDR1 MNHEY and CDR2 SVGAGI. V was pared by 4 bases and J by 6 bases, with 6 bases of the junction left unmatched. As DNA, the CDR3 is TGTGCCAGCAGTTCCGGCGGGGGGGCCCCCGGGGAGCTGTTTTTT. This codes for CASSSGGGAPGELFF.

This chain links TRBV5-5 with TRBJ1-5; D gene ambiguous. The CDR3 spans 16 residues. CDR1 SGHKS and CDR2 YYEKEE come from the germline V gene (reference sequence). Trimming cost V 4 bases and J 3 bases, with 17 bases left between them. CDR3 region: CASSPKQTDLNQPQHF. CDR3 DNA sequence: TGTGCCAGCAGCCCGAAACAGACGGATCTCAATCAGCCCCAGCATTTT.

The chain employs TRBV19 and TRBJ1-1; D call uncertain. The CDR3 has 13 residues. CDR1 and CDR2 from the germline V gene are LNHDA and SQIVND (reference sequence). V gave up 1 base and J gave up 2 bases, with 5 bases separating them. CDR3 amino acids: CASSIATNTEAFF. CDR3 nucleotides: TGTGCCAGTAGTATAGCTACTAACACTGAAGCTTTCTTT.

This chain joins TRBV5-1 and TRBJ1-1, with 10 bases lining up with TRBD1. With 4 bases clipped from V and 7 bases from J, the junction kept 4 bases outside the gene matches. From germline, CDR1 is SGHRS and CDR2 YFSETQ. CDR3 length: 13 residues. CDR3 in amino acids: CASSLGTGDEAFF. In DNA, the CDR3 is TGCGCCAGCAGCCTCGGGACAGGGGATGAAGCTTTCTTT. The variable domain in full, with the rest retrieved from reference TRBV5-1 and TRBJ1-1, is KAGVTQTPRYLIKTRGQQVTLSCSPISGHRSVSWYQQTPGQGLQFLFEYFSETQRNKGNFPGRFSGRQFSNSRSEMNVSTLELGDSALYLCASSLGTGDEAFFGQGTRLTVV.

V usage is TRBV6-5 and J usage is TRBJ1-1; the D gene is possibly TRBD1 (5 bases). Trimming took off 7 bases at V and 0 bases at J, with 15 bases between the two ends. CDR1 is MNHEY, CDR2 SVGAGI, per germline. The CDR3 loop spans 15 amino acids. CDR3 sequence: CASTSGRPMNTEAFF. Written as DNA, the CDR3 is TGTGCCAGCACTTCAGGGCGTCCTATGAACACTGAAGCTTTCTTT.

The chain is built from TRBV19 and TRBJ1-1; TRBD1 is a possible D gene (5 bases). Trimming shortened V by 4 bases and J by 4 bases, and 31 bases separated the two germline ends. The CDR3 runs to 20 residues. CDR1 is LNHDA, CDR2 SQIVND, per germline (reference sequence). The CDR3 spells CASSKGGALTLLRASTEAFF. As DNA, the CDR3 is TGTGCCAGTAGTAAAGGAGGGGCCTTAACACTTTTAAGAGCAAGCACTGAAGCTTTCTTT.

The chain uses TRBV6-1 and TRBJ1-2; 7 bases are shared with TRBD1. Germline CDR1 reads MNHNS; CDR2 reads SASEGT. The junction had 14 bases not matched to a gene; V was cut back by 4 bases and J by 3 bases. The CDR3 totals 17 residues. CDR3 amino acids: CASSGKLGTALYYGYTF. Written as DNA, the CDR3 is TGTGCCAGCAGTGGAAAACTAGGGACAGCGCTGTACTATGGCTACACCTTC.

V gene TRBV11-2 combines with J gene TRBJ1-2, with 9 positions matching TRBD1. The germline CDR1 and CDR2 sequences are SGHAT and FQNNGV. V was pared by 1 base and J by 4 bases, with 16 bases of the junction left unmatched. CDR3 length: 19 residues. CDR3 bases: TGTGCCAGCAGCTTAGCCCCCCGGACAGGGGTGTACTTGGGCTATGGCTACACCTTC. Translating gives CASSLAPRTGVYLGYGYTF.

The CDR3 reads CASRRGTGSYEQYF. CDR3 coding DNA: TGTGCCAGCAGGAGGGGGACAGGGTCCTACGAGCAGTACTTC. J is TRBJ2-7 and V is TRBV5-4; 9 nucleotides line up with TRBD1. The CDR3 totals 14 residues. Germline lookup yields CDR1 SGHNT and CDR2 YYREEE (reference sequence). V shed 5 bases, J shed 1 base, and the junction held 4 bases outside the gene matches.

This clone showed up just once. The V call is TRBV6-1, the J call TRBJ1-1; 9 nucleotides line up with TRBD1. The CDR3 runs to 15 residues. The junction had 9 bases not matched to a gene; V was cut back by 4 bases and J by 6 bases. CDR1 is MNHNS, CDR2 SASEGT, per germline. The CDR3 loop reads CASSARTGEFAEAFF. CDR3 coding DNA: TGTGCCAGCAGTGCAAGGACAGGGGAATTCGCTGAAGCTTTCTTT.

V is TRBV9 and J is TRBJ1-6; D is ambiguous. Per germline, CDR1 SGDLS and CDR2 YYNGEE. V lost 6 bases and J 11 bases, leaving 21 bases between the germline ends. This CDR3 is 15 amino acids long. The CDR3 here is CASTPSPGIVTPLHF. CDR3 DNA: TGTGCCAGCACCCCATCCCCAGGAATTGTGACACCCCTCCACTTT.

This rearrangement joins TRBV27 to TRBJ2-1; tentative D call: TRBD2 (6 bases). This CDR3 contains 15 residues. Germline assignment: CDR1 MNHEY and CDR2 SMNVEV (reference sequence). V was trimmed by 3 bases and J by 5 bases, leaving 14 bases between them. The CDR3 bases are TGTGCCAGCAGTTTTTGGCCGCCGGGGGACAATGAGCAGTTCTTC. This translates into CASSFWPPGDNEQFF.

CDR3 sequence: CASSFSGTSGLKTQYF. The CDR3 nucleotides read TGTGCCAGCAGCTTCTCCGGGACTAGCGGGCTGAAGACCCAGTACTTC. This sequence joins TRBV9 and TRBJ2-5; 12 nucleotides align to TRBD2. CDR3 size: 16 residues. V shed 4 bases and J 6 bases; nucleotides not matched to a gene: 10. Germline V gene sequence: CDR1 SGDLS, CDR2 YYNGEE.

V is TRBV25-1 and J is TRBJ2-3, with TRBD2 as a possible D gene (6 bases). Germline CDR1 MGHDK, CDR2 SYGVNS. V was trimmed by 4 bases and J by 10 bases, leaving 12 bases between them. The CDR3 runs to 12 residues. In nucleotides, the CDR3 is TGTGCCAGCAGTGCGGCGGGGCCCGCGCAGTATTTT. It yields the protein CASSAAGPAQYF. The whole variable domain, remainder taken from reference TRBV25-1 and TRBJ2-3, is EADIYQTPRYLVIGTGKKITLECSQTMGHDKMYWYQQDPGMELHLIHYSYGVNSTEKGDLSSESTVSRIRTEHFPLTLESARPSHTSQYLCASSAAGPAQYFGPGTRLTVL.

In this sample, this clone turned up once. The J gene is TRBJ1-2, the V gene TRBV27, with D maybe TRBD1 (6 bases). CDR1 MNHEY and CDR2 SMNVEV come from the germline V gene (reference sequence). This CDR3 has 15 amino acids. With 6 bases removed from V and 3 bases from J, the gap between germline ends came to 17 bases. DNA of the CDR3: TGTGCCAGCAGCCGCGGAGGGGGTTTATACTATGGCTACACCTTC. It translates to CASSRGGGLYYGYTF.

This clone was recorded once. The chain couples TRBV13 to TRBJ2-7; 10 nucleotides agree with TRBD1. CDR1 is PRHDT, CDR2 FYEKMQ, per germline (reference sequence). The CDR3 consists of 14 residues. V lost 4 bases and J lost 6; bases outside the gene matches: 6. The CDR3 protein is CASSYPGQGFEQYF. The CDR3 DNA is TGTGCCAGCAGCTACCCGGGACAGGGGTTCGAGCAGTACTTC.

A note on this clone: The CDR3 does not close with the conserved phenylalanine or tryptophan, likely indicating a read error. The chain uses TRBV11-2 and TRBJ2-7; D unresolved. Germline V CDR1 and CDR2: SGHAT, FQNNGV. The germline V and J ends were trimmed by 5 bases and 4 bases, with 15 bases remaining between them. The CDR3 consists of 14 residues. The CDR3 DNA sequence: TGTGCCAGCAGCCCACTTTTAGGTGTGTACGAGCAGTACCTC. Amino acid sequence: CASSPLLGVYEQYL.

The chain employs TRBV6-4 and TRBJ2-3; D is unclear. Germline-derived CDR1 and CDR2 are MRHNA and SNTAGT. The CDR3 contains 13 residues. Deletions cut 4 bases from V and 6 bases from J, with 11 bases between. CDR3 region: CASSGRTSDTQYF. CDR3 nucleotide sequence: TGTGCCAGCAGTGGAAGAACATCGGATACGCAGTATTTT.